A single sample gave rise to the 32 T cell receptor beta chains below, sequenced in a study of blood T cell repertoires in COVID-19. Measured with immunoSEQ multiplex PCR; TCRdb has only the in-frame clones, and not every one. This sample has a few hundred thousand clones, with roughly 90% found just once. Sequenced sample: peripheral blood. All receptors derive from a young woman with COVID-19, enrolled during active disease.

This clone was detected a few times. The genes are TRBV4-1 and TRBJ1-2, with a weak D call TRBD1 (5 bases). V was pared by 1 base and J by 7 bases, with 16 bases between. The CDR3 runs 15 residues. CDR1 and CDR2 (germline): MGHRA, YSYEKL. The CDR3 here is CASSQVRGLGRGYTF. In DNA, the CDR3 is TGCGCCAGCAGCCAAGTGCGGGGCCTAGGACGTGGCTACACCTTC.

The CDR3 nucleotides are TGTGCCAGCAGCTTGCGCAGGGTTGGTGGCTACACCTTC. Amino acids: CASSLRRVGGYTF. The chain joins TRBV5-4 to TRBJ1-2, with D possibly TRBD1 on 5 matching bases. The CDR3 spans 13 residues. Germline assignment: CDR1 SGHNT and CDR2 YYREEE (reference sequence). V was cut by 1 base and J by 7 bases, with 11 bases left in between.

The sample holds one count of this clone. The chain couples TRBV5-4 to TRBJ1-4; maybe TRBD1 (6 bases). The CDR3 is 17 amino acids. V was trimmed by 2 bases and J by 3 bases, leaving 17 bases between them. Germline V gene data show CDR1 as SGHNT and CDR2 as YYREEE (reference sequence). The CDR3 bases are TGTGCCAGCAGCTTTCGCAGGGGCAATGGGGCTAATGAAAAACTGTTTTTT. This translates into CASSFRRGNGANEKLFF.

The chain has TRBV5-6 and TRBJ1-2; 7 bases are a match to TRBD1. Looked up from germline, CDR1 is SGHDT and CDR2 is YYEEEE. This CDR3 comprises 16 residues. Germline trimming cut 3 bases from V and 5 bases from J; bases unmatched to any gene: 13. The CDR3 reads CASSSKTWTGYYGYTF. In DNA, the CDR3 is TGTGCCAGCAGCTCGAAAACGTGGACAGGATATTATGGCTACACCTTC.

The chain has TRBV3-1 (or the pseudogene TRBV3-2) and TRBJ1-6; 8 bases map to TRBD1. J gave up 7 bases and V 5 bases, and 7 bases lay outside the gene matches. Germline CDR1 and CDR2: LGHDT and YNNKEL (reference sequence). This CDR3 region has 15 residues. For the CDR3, the DNA is TGTGCCAGCAGCACTCCCGGGACAGGCAATTCACCCCTCCACTTT. It yields the protein CASSTPGTGNSPLHF.

This chain connects TRBV30 to TRBJ1-2, with D possibly being TRBD1 (6 bases). V was trimmed by 1 base and J by 0 bases, leaving 12 bases between them. The CDR3 length is 15 residues. Germline V gene data show CDR1 as GTSNPN and CDR2 as SVGIG (reference sequence). Here the CDR3 reads CAWSAPRTANYGYTF. The CDR3 region has the DNA TGTGCCTGGAGTGCTCCCCGGACAGCTAACTATGGCTACACCTTC.

About this clone: Other nucleotide sequences from this sample produce the same CDR3. The chain couples TRBV6-1 to TRBJ1-2, with no clear D. The germline V gene encodes CDR1 MNHNS and CDR2 SASEGT. The CDR3 totals 15 residues. The V and J ends lost 1 base and 0 bases respectively, with 9 bases between them. As DNA, the CDR3 is TGTGCCAGCAGTGAAGATGTACTGGCTAACTATGGCTACACCTTC. Protein sequence: CASSEDVLANYGYTF.

The chain employs TRBV6-2 or TRBV6-3 and TRBJ1-1; no clear D. This CDR3 has 17 residues. Germline assignment: CDR1 MNHEY and CDR2 SVGEGT. V lost 0 bases and J 4 bases, leaving 18 bases between the germline ends. CDR3 DNA: TGTGCCAGCAGTTACTCGTCGCGGACTAAGCGTAGCACTGAAGCTTTCTTT. Its translation: CASSYSSRTKRSTEAFF.

This CDR3 is CASSLDRPDEKLFF. The CDR3 DNA sequence: TGCGCCAGCAGCTTGGACAGGCCCGATGAAAAACTGTTTTTT. The chain links TRBV5-1 to TRBJ1-4; maybe TRBD1 (5 bases). Germline V gives CDR1 SGHRS, CDR2 YFSETQ. The ends were cut back, 0 bases at V and 6 bases at J, with 9 bases in the middle. The CDR3 extends over 14 amino acids.

The J gene is TRBJ1-1, the V gene TRBV6-4, with D unresolved. This CDR3 contains 13 residues. With 2 bases removed from V and 1 base from J, the gap between germline ends came to 5 bases. Germline V gene data show CDR1 as MRHNA and CDR2 as SNTAGT. CDR3 loop: CASSDSENTEAFF. The CDR3 nucleotides are TGTGCCAGCAGTGACAGCGAGAACACTGAAGCTTTCTTT.

The V gene is TRBV5-1, the J gene TRBJ1-4; TRBD1 matches 7 bases. Per the germline V gene, CDR1 is SGHRS and CDR2 is YFSETQ. The CDR3 has 15 amino acids. V was pared by 0 bases and J by 6 bases, with 5 bases of the junction left unmatched. The CDR3 region has the DNA TGCGCCAGCAGCTTGGGAGACAGGGATCATGAAAAACTGTTTTTT. This encodes CASSLGDRDHEKLFF.

V is TRBV19 and J is TRBJ1-6, with TRBD1 identical over 7 bases. The V gene end was trimmed by 7 bases and the J gene end by 0 bases; junction bases not matched to a gene: 3. CDR1 is LNHDA, CDR2 SQIVND, per germline (reference sequence). The CDR3 contains 15 residues. As DNA, the CDR3 is TGTGCCAGTAAGCAGGGGGTCTCCTATAATTCACCCCTCCACTTT. It encodes CASKQGVSYNSPLHF. The full variable domain, in which reference TRBV19 and TRBJ1-6 provide the parts outside the CDR3, is DGGITQSPKYLFRKEGQNVTLSCEQNLNHDAMYWYRQDPGQGLRLIYYSQIVNDFQKGDIAEGYSVSREKKESFPLTVTSAQKNPTAFYLCASKQGVSYNSPLHFGNGTRLTVT.

The chain links TRBV5-6 to TRBJ1-2; D remains unclear. Trimming removed 2 bases from V and 8 bases from J, with 10 bases in between. Per the germline V gene, CDR1 is SGHDT and CDR2 is YYEEEE. CDR3 length equals 12 residues. The CDR3: CASSLKRFGYTF. In DNA form, the CDR3 reads TGTGCCAGCAGCTTAAAGAGGTTCGGCTACACCTTC.

This clone has only one observation. The V and J genes are TRBV7-8 and TRBJ1-2; TRBD1 agrees at 11 bases. Trimming at V came to 6 bases and at J to 8 bases, leaving 5 bases not matched to a gene. The V gene's germline CDR1 is SGHVS and CDR2 FQNEAQ. CDR3 length equals 13 residues. CDR3 in amino acids: CASRRTGGVGYTF. CDR3 DNA: TGTGCCAGCAGACGGACAGGGGGCGTCGGCTACACCTTC.

This CDR3 is CATSSRDRYNEQFF. CDR3 DNA: TGTGCCACCAGCAGCCGGGACAGATACAATGAGCAGTTCTTC. This sequence joins TRBV15 and TRBJ2-1; TRBD1 aligns across 7 bases. The CDR3 length is 14 residues. The germline gives CDR1 LNHNV, CDR2 YYDKDF (reference sequence). Trimming took 3 bases from V and 4 from J; bases not matched to a gene: 3.

V gene TRBV6-5 combines with J gene TRBJ2-3; 7 positions match TRBD1. Germline CDR1 and CDR2: MNHEY and SVGAGI. The CDR3 contains 15 residues. Trimming at V came to 7 bases and at J to 1 base, leaving 8 bases not matched to a gene. This chain's CDR3 is CASTTSGGGTDTQYF. The CDR3 DNA reads as TGTGCCAGCACAACTTCAGGGGGAGGCACAGATACGCAGTATTTT.

The chain recombines TRBV6-2 or TRBV6-3 with TRBJ1-2; TRBD1 aligns across 7 bases. The CDR3 sequence is 13 residues long. Germline trimming cut 5 bases from V and 3 bases from J; bases unmatched to any gene: 3. CDR1 and CDR2 (germline): MNHEY, SVGEGT. CDR3 bases: TGTGCCAGCAGTCGACAGGGAGACTATGGCTACACCTTC. This codes for CASSRQGDYGYTF.

The chain employs TRBV19 and TRBJ1-5; 9 nucleotides agree with TRBD1. Germline CDR1 and CDR2: LNHDA and SQIVND (reference sequence). Trimming took 3 bases from V and 4 from J; bases not matched to a gene: 4. This CDR3 has 15 amino acids. The DNA for the CDR3 is TGTGCCAGTAGTATGGGACAGGGCCCGAATCAGCCCCAGCATTTT. Translated: CASSMGQGPNQPQHF.

The gene calls are TRBV28 and TRBJ1-5; D remains unclear. V was trimmed by 5 bases and J by 2 bases, leaving 10 bases between them. The CDR3 has 14 residues. The germline gives CDR1 MDHEN, CDR2 SYDVKM. The CDR3 region is CASSTLAGNQPQHF. The CDR3 DNA reads as TGTGCCAGCAGTACCTTGGCGGGCAATCAGCCCCAGCATTTT. The full variable domain, completed using reference TRBV28 and TRBJ1-5, is DVKVTQSSRYLVKRTGEKVFLECVQDMDHENMFWYRQDPGLGLRLIYFSYDVKMKEKGDIPEGYSVSREKKERFSLILESASTNQTSMYLCASSTLAGNQPQHFGDGTRLSIL.

V gene TRBV2 combines with J gene TRBJ1-5; D uncertain. This CDR3 has 15 residues. Looked up from germline, CDR1 is SNHLY and CDR2 is FYNNEI. Trimming stripped 1 base from V and 5 bases from J, with 12 bases between. The CDR3 DNA follows: TGTGCCAGCAGTGAAGTTACAGAACCCTATCAGCCCCAGCATTTT. Protein: CASSEVTEPYQPQHF.

CDR3: CASPFPGITEAFF. The CDR3 DNA reads TGTGCCAGCCCTTTTCCAGGGATCACTGAAGCTTTCTTT. This rearrangement joins TRBV21-1 to TRBJ1-1; the table assigns TRBD1, which was not confirmed against the DNA. TRBV21-1 is flagged as a pseudogene. The CDR3 is 13 residues long.

This clone has just a few counts. The chain employs TRBV4-3 and TRBJ2-2, with TRBD1 matching 7 bases. The CDR3 runs to 16 residues. J was trimmed by 2 bases and V by 6 bases; bases with no gene match: 9. Germline V gene data show CDR1 as LGHNA and CDR2 as YSLEER. CDR3 in DNA: TGCGCCAGCAGTCCTCGACAGGGCGGTAACACCGGGGAGCTGTTTTTT. Translation gives CASSPRQGGNTGELFF.

V usage is TRBV19 and J usage is TRBJ1-2; maybe TRBD1 (5 bases). Trimming removed 10 bases at V and 3 bases at J, with 12 bases between. There are 12 residues in the CDR3. Per the germline V gene, CDR1 is LNHDA and CDR2 is SQIVND (reference sequence). CDR3 nucleotide sequence: TGTGCCACCCAGGGTGTTGACTATGGCTACACCTTC. Translating gives CATQGVDYGYTF.

The chain uses TRBV5-1 and TRBJ2-1; 14 bases fit TRBD2. This CDR3 region has 17 residues. Losses at the gene ends were 2 bases for V and 5 bases for J; bases not matched to a gene: 6. Germline lookup yields CDR1 SGHRS and CDR2 YFSETQ. The CDR3 loop reads CASSFRTSGGPNNEQFF. In DNA, the CDR3 is TGCGCCAGCAGCTTCCGGACTAGCGGGGGGCCAAACAATGAGCAGTTCTTC. The full variable domain, with the rest looked up from reference TRBV5-1 and TRBJ2-1, is KAGVTQTPRYLIKTRGQQVTLSCSPISGHRSVSWYQQTPGQGLQFLFEYFSETQRNKGNFPGRFSGRQFSNSRSEMNVSTLELGDSALYLCASSFRTSGGPNNEQFFGPGTRLTVL.

The J gene is TRBJ2-7, the V gene TRBV5-7; TRBD1 matches at 7 bases. TRBV5-7 carries the ORF label, with uncertain function. This CDR3 is 15 amino acids long. V lost 7 bases and J lost 5; bases outside the gene matches: 15. CDR3: CASELWDSSTNEQYV. The CDR3 nucleotides read TGTGCCAGCGAATTATGGGACAGCTCTACCAACGAGCAGTACGTC.

This chain connects TRBV2 to TRBJ1-2; D remains ambiguous. The CDR3 is 11 amino acids. Trimming removed 3 bases at V and 7 bases at J, with 6 bases between. Germline V gene lookup returns CDR1 SNHLY and CDR2 FYNNEI. CDR3 in DNA: TGTGCCAGCAGTGAGAACGGTGGCTACACCTTC. As protein: CASSENGGYTF.

This clone has ten or more counts. The chain joins TRBV5-1 to TRBJ2-5; no firm D call. CDR3 length: 15 residues. Germline V gene data show CDR1 as SGHRS and CDR2 as YFSETQ. Trimming shortened V by 7 bases and J by 2 bases, and 18 bases separated the two germline ends. The chain's CDR3 is CASGSLGSPQETQYF. CDR3 in DNA: TGCGCCAGCGGATCTCTCGGGTCCCCGCAAGAGACCCAGTACTTC.

The chain links TRBV7-3 to TRBJ2-1, with D possibly TRBD2 on 7 matching bases. The CDR3 totals 14 residues. Germline values: CDR1 SGHTA, CDR2 FQGTGA. With 5 bases removed from V and 8 bases from J, the gap between germline ends came to 16 bases. The CDR3 loop is CASSPTGGGHEQFF. CDR3 DNA: TGTGCCAGCAGCCCGACGGGGGGCGGTCATGAGCAGTTCTTC.

J is TRBJ2-3 and V is TRBV9; 15 bases align to TRBD2. V gave up 5 bases and J gave up 1 base; unmatched junction bases: 8. Germline CDR1 reads SGDLS; CDR2 reads YYNGEE. This CDR3 contains 18 residues. CDR3 sequence reads: CASRDGLAGGPGTDTQYF. DNA of the CDR3: TGTGCCAGCAGGGACGGACTAGCGGGGGGGCCTGGCACAGATACGCAGTATTTT.

V is TRBV6-5 and J is TRBJ2-5; tentatively, D is TRBD2 (5 bases). The CDR3 extends over 13 amino acids. From germline, CDR1 is MNHEY and CDR2 SVGAGI. Deletions cut 6 bases from V and 6 bases from J, with 14 bases between. The CDR3 protein is CASSIGRGKTQYF. As DNA, the CDR3 is TGTGCCAGCAGCATAGGGCGAGGGAAGACCCAGTACTTC.

Comments on this clone: At the DNA level, this CDR3 is encoded by other sequences in the same sample as well. The chain carries TRBV28 and TRBJ1-5; D is unresolved. The CDR3 sequence is 15 residues long. CDR1 is MDHEN and CDR2 is SYDVKM in the germline V gene. Trimming took 5 bases from V and 1 from J, leaving 12 bases between them. The CDR3 spells CASSPRGGSNQPQHF. The CDR3, as DNA: TGTGCCAGCAGTCCTCGGGGAGGGAGCAATCAGCCCCAGCATTTT.

A few counts support this clone. The CDR3 loop is CASSGWEAGDSNQPQHF. DNA of the CDR3: TGTGCCAGCAGTGGGTGGGAGGCCGGCGATAGCAATCAGCCCCAGCATTTT. V is TRBV2 and J is TRBJ1-5; D unclear. The CDR3 totals 17 residues. Germline-derived CDR1 and CDR2 are SNHLY and FYNNEI. V was trimmed by 4 bases and J by 0 bases, leaving 16 bases between them.